This T cell receptor (beta chain) was found in a study of blood T cell repertoires in COVID-19. Methods used by the authors: Researchers report that nucleated cell counts were estimated from reference gene primer amplification. This table comes from immunoSEQ multiplex PCR, and its TCRdb copy is limited to in-frame clones, with some not included. V, J and clone size are those of that table, while D and trimming were read from the DNA. Among almost 250,000 clones listed, more than 75% were seen once. Germline-derived CDR1 and CDR2 are SGHDT and YYEEEE. The CDR3 has 13 amino acids. Trimming cost V 3 bases and J 7 bases, with 11 bases left between them. This clone came up a few times. This specimen includes other DNA sequences encoding the same CDR3.

The sequencing input was peripheral blood. This sequence originates from a woman aged 60-75 years who had recovered from COVID-19. This chain joins TRBV5-6 and TRBJ2-1; D may be TRBD2 (6 bases). The CDR3 reads CASSWGTVNEQFF. As DNA, the CDR3 is TGTGCCAGCAGCTGGGGGACTGTTAATGAGCAGTTCTTC.